The sequence of this T cell receptor (beta chain) was determined in a study of CD8+CD57+ T cells in acquired aplastic anemia (dated by TCRdb to 2016 to 2018). Notes on the research overall: DNA extracted from sorted CD4+ and CD8+ cells had a mean of approximately 3.5 ug, with a range of roughly 0.19 to 27.4 ug. Overall results and qualifications from the work: CD8+ Simpson's diversity did not differ significantly between patients and healthy controls (P=0.060). Although under 35 CD8+ CDR3 sequences were shared by patients and controls, these sequences appeared highly expressed in patients and within the immunodominant clones of patients.

Genomic DNA served as template for TCR beta VDJ combination and CDR3 sequence profiling. An Illumina HiSeq 2000 was the platform used for TCR repertoire sequencing. The paper's data handling went like this. Repertoires were assessed using TRBV/TRBJ rearrangement plots, CDR3 size and DJ length profiles, and Simpson's diversity index. The most abundant DNA sequence in the deep sequencing data was taken as the immunodominant clone. CDR3 amino acid sequences were screened for sharing across subjects and were compared with published repertoires and the VDJdb database. The public reads were quality trimmed at Q25 with fastp and then assembled into clones with MiXCR by TCRdb, keeping productive beta chains. Rows merge per CDR3 protein into single entries with the most common DNA and genes. TCRdb's processing, not the study's, gives the V and J calls here. In this sample the table shows 150,000 to 200,000 distinct CDR3 sequences, less than 65% of which occur a single time. The ten largest clones capture approximately 44% of the sample.

The germline V gene (reference sequence) sets CDR1 to LNHDA and CDR2 to SQIVND. A distance of 5 bases separates the germline ends of V and J, which lose 3 bases and 6 bases respectively. The CDR3, cysteine through phenylalanine, is 11 amino acids long. CDR3 DNA only is kept here, 33 bases in frame from base 1. For this clonotype: Its antigen has not been determined. No per-base quality is available; no much larger clone lies one base away.

In this study, sorted CD4+ and CD8+ T cells from the blood of healthy subjects and of severe aplastic anemia patients had their TCR repertoires deep-sequenced. Ficoll-Paque density gradient centrifugation was used to isolate peripheral blood mononuclear cells. Before DNA was extracted, CD4+ and CD8+ T cells were sorted using either FACS or magnetic beads. The sequencing sample was made of sorted CD4+, CD8+, or CD8+CD57+ T cells (not recorded which) from PBMCs. This chain is built from TRBV19 and TRBJ1-1; the D gene cannot be resolved reliably. The sequence was collected from a human donor with severe aplastic anemia or a healthy control (not recorded which). The CDR3 here reads CASSMGSEAFF. The DNA sequence is as follows: TGTGCCAGTAGTATGGGATCTGAAGCTTTCTTT. Reference TRBV19 and TRBJ1-1 genes cover what lies past the CDR3, so the full variable domain is DGGITQSPKYLFRKEGQNVTLSCEQNLNHDAMYWYRQDPGQGLRLIYYSQIVNDFQKGDIAEGYSVSREKKESFPLTVTSAQKNPTAFYLCASSMGSEAFFGQGTRLTVV.